These 25 T cell receptor beta chains share one sample of origin, sequenced in a study of T-cell reconstitution after alpha-beta-depleted transplantation in children (TCRdb year 2016). The protocol used for the library was PCR. The sequencing machine was an Illumina HiSeq 2500. Molecular barcoding was employed in the preparation of TCR libraries, with unique molecular identifiers being used to normalize TCRbeta repertoire quantification. TCRdb reworked the public reads: Q25 trimming with fastp, MiXCR clone assembly, productive beta chains retained. Rows are combined by CDR3 protein, so each entry shows the most common genes and DNA. This sample has around 680,000 distinct CDR3 sequences in its table, and 16% of those were observed once. The leading ten clones occupy about 1.1% of the sample. The material was PBMCs from the stem cell graft donor, obtained from the stem cell graft. These TCRs come from a human donor who donated a stem cell graft to a child with acute myeloid leukemia.

This clonotype was counted many times. This chain uses TRBV20-1 with TRBJ2-5, with TRBD1 matching 7 bases. The germline V gene has CDR1 DFQATT and CDR2 SNEGSKA (reference sequence). With 3 bases clipped from V and 5 bases from J, the junction kept 9 bases outside the gene matches. This CDR3 comprises 14 residues. The CDR3 DNA sequence: TGCAGTGCTAGGACGACAGGGAGCGTTGAGACCCAGTACTTC. Protein product: CSARTTGSVETQYF.

This clonotype was recorded many times. The chain uses TRBV20-1 and TRBJ1-2; possible D gene TRBD1, 6 bases. V was shortened by 3 bases and J by 3 bases, with 11 bases between the two germline ends. Germline CDR1 DFQATT, CDR2 SNEGSKA (reference sequence). The CDR3 runs to 13 residues. The CDR3 loop is CSARDSGDYGYTF. The CDR3 DNA is TGCAGTGCTAGGGACAGCGGGGACTATGGCTACACCTTC.

Comments on this clonotype: This may be a read error, as it is one base from a much larger clone. This chain uses TRBV12-3 or TRBV12-4 with TRBJ2-5; D remains unclear. Between the trimmed V and J ends, which lost 3 bases and 5 bases, there was a span of 13 bases. The CDR3 is 14 amino acids. This CDR3 reads CASSFVGNRETQYF. In DNA form, the CDR3 reads TGTGCCAGCAGTTTTGTTGGGAATCGGGAGACCCAGTACTTC.

In its sample, this clonotype was seen a few times. V is TRBV7-9 and J is TRBJ2-3; 7 bases line up with TRBD1. In germline, CDR1 is SEHNR, CDR2 FQNEAQ (reference sequence). V was pared by 4 bases and J by 4 bases, with 11 bases of the junction left unmatched. The CDR3 spans 16 residues. This CDR3 is CASSSDRVWTPDTQYF. As DNA, the CDR3 is TGTGCCAGCAGCTCCGACAGGGTGTGGACACCAGATACGCAGTATTTT.

This clonotype came up many times. The gene calls are TRBV20-1 and TRBJ2-7; a possible D gene is TRBD2 (7 bases). Germline lookup yields CDR1 DFQATT and CDR2 SNEGSKA (reference sequence). CDR3 length: 15 residues. Trimming pared 0 bases from V and 5 bases from J, leaving 17 bases between. The CDR3 DNA reads as TGCAGTGCTAGAGATGTCGAGGGGGGGGTCCACGAGCAGTACTTC. The encoded protein is CSARDVEGGVHEQYF.

This clonotype was counted ten times or more. The chain links TRBV20-1 to TRBJ2-1; D tentatively reads TRBD1 or TRBD2 (5 bases each). The V end was cut by 3 bases, the J end by 8 bases, with 23 bases between. The CDR3 runs to 16 residues. Germline assignment: CDR1 DFQATT and CDR2 SNEGSKA (reference sequence). The CDR3 here is CSASFQGPGSDYEQFF. CDR3 nucleotide sequence: TGCAGTGCTAGTTTCCAGGGTCCAGGGAGCGACTATGAGCAGTTCTTC.

This clonotype was picked up many times. The CDR3 is CASSSYRTSTSSYNSPLHF. Written as DNA, the CDR3 is TGTGCCAGCAGCTCGTACAGGACGTCAACGAGCTCCTATAATTCACCCCTCCACTTT. V and J are TRBV5-6 and TRBJ1-6, with a weak D call TRBD1 (5 bases). Germline values: CDR1 SGHDT, CDR2 YYEEEE. V lost 3 bases and J lost 0, with 19 bases in between. The CDR3 is 19 residues long. Looking up the rest from reference TRBV5-6 and TRBJ1-6 gives the full variable domain: DAGVTQSPTHLIKTRGQQVTLRCSPKSGHDTVSWYQQALGQGPQFIFQYYEEEERQRGNFPDRFSGHQFPNYSSELNVNALLLGDSALYLCASSSYRTSTSSYNSPLHFGNGTRLTVT.

The CDR3 protein is CASSLAEWEKETQYF. The DNA for the CDR3 is TGTGCCAGCAGCTTAGCCGAATGGGAGAAAGAGACCCAGTACTTC. The V and J genes are TRBV7-9 and TRBJ2-5; a weak D match, TRBD2 (5 bases). In germline, CDR1 is SEHNR, CDR2 FQNEAQ (reference sequence). This CDR3 comprises 15 residues. Trimming removed 0 bases at V and 3 bases at J, with 11 bases between.

This chain joins TRBV6-2 or TRBV6-3 and TRBJ2-7, with 7 bases matching TRBD2. V shed 6 bases and J 7 bases; nucleotides not matched to a gene: 15. CDR3 size: 15 residues. CDR1 MNHEY and CDR2 SVGEGT come from the germline V gene. The CDR3 is CASRTLARSNWEQYV. The CDR3 nucleotides are TGTGCCAGCAGAACACTAGCGCGGTCTAATTGGGAGCAGTACGTC.

In its sample, this clonotype was seen a few times. The chain uses TRBV7-9 and TRBJ1-3; D not resolved. This CDR3 has 16 amino acids. The ends were cut back, 2 bases at V and 0 bases at J, with 11 bases in the middle. Germline V lookup: CDR1 SEHNR, CDR2 FQNEAQ (reference sequence). The CDR3: CASSLSGRSSGNTIYF. The DNA of the CDR3 is TGTGCCAGCAGCTTAAGTGGTCGGAGCTCTGGAAACACCATATATTTT.

This clonotype has a handful of counts. V and J are TRBV29-1 and TRBJ2-2; a possible D gene is TRBD1 (6 bases). V was trimmed by 0 bases and J by 5 bases, leaving 16 bases between them. Germline V gives CDR1 SQVTM, CDR2 ANQGSEA. CDR3 size: 16 residues. The CDR3 here is CSVEDRFRGRTGELFF. As DNA, the CDR3 is TGCAGCGTTGAAGATAGGTTCAGGGGCCGGACCGGGGAGCTGTTTTTT.

This clonotype has more than one count but fewer than ten. The genes are TRBV7-2 and TRBJ2-1; D is tentatively TRBD1 or TRBD2 (5 bases each). V lost 2 bases, J lost 7 bases, and 15 bases lay in between. CDR3 length: 15 amino acids. CDR1 is SGHTA and CDR2 is FQGNSA in the germline V gene. CDR3 sequence: CASSLHRGPRNEQFF. CDR3 sequence (DNA): TGTGCCAGCAGCTTACACCGGGGCCCCAGGAATGAGCAGTTCTTC.

The V and J genes are TRBV20-1 and TRBJ2-7; a possible D gene is TRBD2 (6 bases). The germline V gene has CDR1 DFQATT and CDR2 SNEGSKA (reference sequence). V shed 2 bases and J shed 0 bases, with 14 bases lying between them. This CDR3 spans 15 amino acids. CDR3 in amino acids: CSARWAGMRSYEQYF. The CDR3 nucleotides read TGCAGTGCTAGATGGGCGGGGATGCGCTCCTACGAGCAGTACTTC.

In this sample, this clonotype turned up many times. This chain uses TRBV13 with TRBJ1-5; D remains unclear. Trimming removed 4 bases from V and 0 bases from J, with 7 bases in between. Germline lookup yields CDR1 PRHDT and CDR2 FYEKMQ (reference sequence). This CDR3 region has 14 residues. CDR3 protein: CASSSGVSNQPQHF. DNA of the CDR3: TGTGCCAGCAGCTCCGGGGTTAGCAATCAGCCCCAGCATTTT. Drawing the rest from reference TRBV13 and TRBJ1-5, the complete variable domain is AAGVIQSPRHLIKEKRETATLKCYPIPRHDTVYWYQQGPGQDPQFLISFYEKMQSDKGSIPDRFSAQQFSDYHSELNMSSLELGDSALYFCASSSGVSNQPQHFGDGTRLSIL.

About this clonotype itself: A much larger clone lies one base from this, so it may be a read error. The chain links TRBV20-1 to TRBJ2-2; D is perhaps TRBD1 (6 bases). CDR3 length: 15 amino acids. Germline V gives CDR1 DFQATT, CDR2 SNEGSKA (reference sequence). The ends were cut back, 6 bases at V and 4 bases at J, with 18 bases in the middle. CDR3: CSANDRSTTTGELFF. In DNA form, the CDR3 reads TGCAGTGCCAACGACAGGTCCACGACCACCGGGGAGCTGTTTTTT.

Concerning this clonotype: A much larger clone is a single base away; this may be a read error. No conserved phenylalanine or tryptophan is present at the end of the CDR3, so a read error is the likely explanation. The V gene is TRBV20-1, the J gene TRBJ2-5; the match to TRBD2 covers 9 bases. CDR1 is DFQATT, CDR2 SNEGSKA, per germline (reference sequence). The ends lost 1 base at V and 0 bases at J; junction bases unmatched: 6. The CDR3 loop spans 16 amino acids. CDR3 amino acids: CSARGIAGEYQETQYS. DNA for the CDR3: TGCAGTGCTAGAGGAATAGCGGGGGAGTACCAAGAGACCCAGTACTCC.

For the CDR3, the DNA is TGTGCCAGCAGCCCCGGACAGGGGTTTAGCTATGGCTACACCTTC. This codes for CASSPGQGFSYGYTF. The rearrangement uses TRBV7-9 and TRBJ1-2, with 9 bases matching TRBD1. CDR3 length equals 15 residues. Germline loops: CDR1 SEHNR, CDR2 FQNEAQ (reference sequence). The V segment lost 5 bases and the J segment 4 bases; nucleotides outside the gene matches: 8. Based on the CDR3 plus reference TRBV7-9 and TRBJ1-2, the full variable domain is DTGVSQNPRHKITKRGQNVTFRCDPISEHNRLYWYRQTLGQGPEFLTYFQNEAQLEKSRLLSDRFSAERPKGSFSTLEIQRTEQGDSAMYLCASSPGQGFSYGYTFGSGTRLTVV.

Ten or more counts support this clonotype. The chain recombines TRBV7-8 with TRBJ1-5, with D hard to call. Germline V gene data show CDR1 as SGHVS and CDR2 as FQNEAQ. The V end lost 3 bases, the J end lost 0 bases, and 6 bases lay between the germline ends. This CDR3 is 14 amino acids long. CDR3 coding DNA: TGTGCCAGCAGCTTCCCAGATAGCAATCAGCCCCAGCATTTT. It codes for CASSFPDSNQPQHF.

This clonotype was recorded at least ten times. An end of the junction does not agree with germline; a read error may underlie this. The chain has TRBV5-1 and TRBJ2-7, with D hard to call. CDR1 and CDR2 from the germline V gene are SGHRS and YFSETQ. The CDR3 spans 12 residues. CDR3 amino acids: CASSSSGYEQYF. The CDR3 bases are TGTGCCAGCAGCTCCTCAGGCTACGAGCAGTACTTC.

V is TRBV7-9 and J is TRBJ2-5; TRBD1 matches at 7 bases. Losses at the gene ends were 4 bases for V and 5 bases for J; bases not matched to a gene: 10. Germline V lookup: CDR1 SEHNR, CDR2 FQNEAQ (reference sequence). This CDR3 has 15 amino acids. Written as DNA, the CDR3 is TGTGCCAGCAGCTCGGGACAGAGCCTGGGGGAGACCCAGTACTTC. Residues: CASSSGQSLGETQYF.

This clonotype was detected ten times or more. This sequence joins TRBV4-3 and TRBJ2-1; D may be TRBD2 (8 bases). V was shortened by 0 bases and J by 4 bases, with 16 bases between the two germline ends. Per germline, CDR1 LGHNA and CDR2 YSLEER. This CDR3 region has 17 residues. CDR3: CASSQDSGTARYNEQFF. In DNA, the CDR3 is TGCGCCAGCAGCCAAGATAGCGGGACAGCGAGATACAATGAGCAGTTCTTC.

This clonotype was detected only a few times. The chain carries TRBV15 and TRBJ2-2; 9 nucleotides agree with TRBD2. The J segment lost 6 bases and the V segment lost 1 base, leaving 15 bases of the junction unmatched. The CDR3 is 19 amino acids. CDR1 LNHNV and CDR2 YYDKDF come from the germline V gene (reference sequence). The CDR3 nucleotides are TGTGCCACCAGCAGAGGTTCAGCGGGGGGTCCCCGGCGATCCGGGGAGCTGTTTTTT. Protein: CATSRGSAGGPRRSGELFF.

This clonotype was counted at least ten times. CDR3 nucleotide sequence: TGTGCCAGCAGCTTAGACGCCAGCTCCTACAATGAGCAGTTCTTC. Encoded protein: CASSLDASSYNEQFF. The gene calls are TRBV7-3 and TRBJ2-1; D ambiguous. Per germline, CDR1 SGHTA and CDR2 FQGTGA. The CDR3 consists of 15 residues. V gave up 2 bases and J gave up 0 bases, with 8 bases separating them. Variable domain in full (rest from reference TRBV7-3 and TRBJ2-1): GAGVSQTPSNKVTEKGKYVELRCDPISGHTALYWYRQSLGQGPEFLIYFQGTGAADDSGLPNDRFFAVRPEGSVSTLKIQRTERGDSAVYLCASSLDASSYNEQFFGPGTRLTVL.

This clonotype was seen at least ten times. The gene calls are TRBV7-2 and TRBJ1-5, with D maybe TRBD1 (5 bases). Trimming shortened V by 1 base and J by 6 bases, and 13 bases separated the two germline ends. Germline CDR1 is SGHTA and CDR2 is FQGNSA. CDR3 length: 15 residues. CDR3 in amino acids: CASSLVGLAGQPQHF. CDR3 in DNA: TGTGCCAGCAGCTTAGTGGGACTGGCGGGTCAGCCCCAGCATTTT.

This clonotype has only one observation. A read error may produce the germline difference seen at one junction end. This chain links TRBV2 with TRBJ1-4, with unresolved D. Germline CDR1 SNHLY, CDR2 FYNNEI. The CDR3 extends over 14 amino acids. CDR3 bases: TGTGCCATCAGTGAATCGGCGAGGTACGAAAAACTGTTTTTT. Residues: CAISESARYEKLFF.